The next 20 T cell receptor beta chains were all read from a single sample in a study of T-cell reconstitution after alpha-beta-depleted transplantation in children. The library targeted TCRbeta and was prepared with unique molecular identifiers. MiXCR, applied by TCRdb to the PCR reads, yields one record per CDR3 protein. The sample lists about 980,000 distinct CDR3 sequences; around 30% were seen once. The material sequenced was PBMCs, mostly from graft donor cells, taken 360 days after TCRalphabeta/CD19-depleted stem cell transplant. The origin of the receptors is a boy less than two years old who had a stem cell transplant for SCID, so the T cells may come from the graft donor.

The chain joins TRBV27 to TRBJ2-1; 10 nucleotides agree with TRBD1. Germline CDR1 MNHEY, CDR2 SMNVEV (reference sequence). The CDR3 length is 17 residues. Trimming removed 5 bases from V and 5 bases from J; junction bases left unmatched: 12. CDR3: CASSPSVRDRGNNEQFF. In DNA form, the CDR3 reads TGTGCCAGCAGTCCCTCTGTGAGGGACAGGGGTAACAATGAGCAGTTCTTC.

V usage is TRBV2 and J usage is TRBJ2-7; TRBD2 matches at 10 bases. With 3 bases clipped from V and 4 bases from J, the junction kept 6 bases outside the gene matches. Germline V gene sequence: CDR1 SNHLY, CDR2 FYNNEI. The CDR3 is 15 residues long. This chain's CDR3 is CASSDRTSGAYEQYF. The CDR3 nucleotides read TGTGCCAGCAGTGACCGGACTAGCGGAGCATACGAGCAGTACTTC.

In its sample, this clonotype was seen a few times. The chain employs TRBV2 and TRBJ2-1; TRBD1 matches at 7 bases. V trimming: 9 bases; J trimming: 9 bases; junction bases outside the gene matches: 8. CDR1 and CDR2 from the germline V gene are SNHLY and FYNNEI. The CDR3 spans 12 residues. CDR3 bases: TGTGCCAGGGCATTACAGGGGACTGAGCAGTTCTTC. Its protein is CARALQGTEQFF.

This clonotype was counted only a few times. J is TRBJ1-1 and V is TRBV19; no clear D gene. Germline CDR1 and CDR2: LNHDA and SQIVND (reference sequence). The CDR3 is 15 residues long. Trimming removed 4 bases from V and 4 bases from J, with 16 bases in between. CDR3 nucleotide sequence: TGTGCCAGTAGTAAGAAACACCCAGGTGGCACTGAAGCTTTCTTT. Its protein is CASSKKHPGGTEAFF.

The chain couples TRBV2 to TRBJ2-4, with D possibly matching TRBD1 (8 bases). Between the trimmed V and J ends, which lost 6 bases and 3 bases, there was a span of 12 bases. Germline-derived CDR1 and CDR2 are SNHLY and FYNNEI. The CDR3 is 14 residues long. The CDR3 reads CASRTGEGKNIQYF. The CDR3 region has the DNA TGTGCCAGCAGGACAGGGGAGGGCAAAAACATTCAGTACTTC.

A few counts support this clonotype. The rearrangement links TRBV29-1 to TRBJ1-1, with no clear D. Trimming removed 1 base from V and 11 bases from J, with 17 bases in between. Germline V CDR1 and CDR2: SQVTM, ANQGSEA. The CDR3 sequence is 13 residues long. The CDR3 coding sequence is TGCAGCGTTGAAGGACCCTTCGCTCAAGCGGCTTTCTTT. Protein product: CSVEGPFAQAAFF.

In its sample, this clonotype was seen a few times. The chain carries TRBV4-3 and TRBJ1-3; D is unresolved. Germline loops: CDR1 LGHNA, CDR2 YSLEER. Trimming pared 1 base from V and 0 bases from J, leaving 10 bases between. There are 16 residues in the CDR3. The CDR3 spells CASSQAVLASGNTIYF. DNA for the CDR3: TGCGCCAGCAGCCAAGCAGTCCTGGCCTCTGGAAACACCATATATTTT.

The J gene is TRBJ2-7, the V gene TRBV7-9; TRBD2 matches 9 bases. Germline loops: CDR1 SEHNR, CDR2 FQNEAQ (reference sequence). Losses at the gene ends were 3 bases for V and 4 bases for J; bases not matched to a gene: 7. The CDR3 runs 15 residues. The CDR3 here is CASSFSSGGTYEQYF. The CDR3 region has the DNA TGTGCCAGCAGCTTTAGTAGCGGGGGAACATACGAGCAGTACTTC.

This clonotype was picked up a small number of times. As DNA, the CDR3 is TGCAGCGCAGACCGTAGCGGGACGGGGGAGACCCAGTACTTC. It translates to CSADRSGTGETQYF. The chain links TRBV29-1 to TRBJ2-5; 8 bases map to TRBD2. The germline CDR1 and CDR2 sequences are SQVTM and ANQGSEA. The CDR3 has 14 amino acids. V was pared by 7 bases and J by 5 bases, with 12 bases of the junction left unmatched.

V and J are TRBV7-9 and TRBJ1-4; D is possibly TRBD1 (5 bases). Trimming left V 5 bases short and J 0 bases short, with 16 bases between. The CDR3 covers 17 residues. Germline-derived CDR1 and CDR2 are SEHNR and FQNEAQ (reference sequence). The CDR3 is CASSQTVDSPTNEKLFF. The CDR3 DNA follows: TGTGCCAGCAGCCAGACGGTCGACAGCCCAACTAATGAAAAACTGTTTTTT.

The chain uses TRBV5-1 and TRBJ2-3; D is possibly TRBD1 (5 bases). Trimming removed 0 bases from V and 6 bases from J, with 11 bases in between. CDR1 is SGHRS and CDR2 is YFSETQ in the germline V gene. The CDR3 is 14 amino acids. This CDR3 reads CASSLDPRQDTQYF. The CDR3 bases are TGCGCCAGCAGCTTGGATCCCCGACAGGATACGCAGTATTTT. Supplemented by reference TRBV5-1 and TRBJ2-3, the full variable domain reads KAGVTQTPRYLIKTRGQQVTLSCSPISGHRSVSWYQQTPGQGLQFLFEYFSETQRNKGNFPGRFSGRQFSNSRSEMNVSTLELGDSALYLCASSLDPRQDTQYFGPGTRLTVL.

This clonotype has more than one count but fewer than ten. The rearrangement joins TRBV18 to TRBJ2-1; the match to TRBD1 covers 7 bases. Trimming at V came to 3 bases and at J to 5 bases, leaving 4 bases not matched to a gene. The CDR3 is 14 residues long. In germline, CDR1 is KGHSH, CDR2 LQKENI. The CDR3: CASSPRTGDNEQFF. The DNA for the CDR3 is TGTGCCAGCTCACCGAGGACAGGCGACAATGAGCAGTTCTTC.

This clonotype was seen ten or more times. This chain's CDR3 is CASSQDRHNTEAFF. CDR3 coding DNA: TGTGCCAGCAGCCAAGACAGACACAACACTGAAGCTTTCTTT. The chain employs TRBV3-1 and TRBJ1-1; D gene unclear. This CDR3 contains 14 residues. CDR1 LGHDT and CDR2 YNNKEL come from the germline V gene (reference sequence). V was trimmed by 0 bases and J by 2 bases, leaving 7 bases between them.

This clonotype appeared a few times. CDR3 loop: CSASTGADTQYF. The DNA of the CDR3 is TGCAGTGCTAGCACGGGTGCAGATACGCAGTATTTT. The V gene is TRBV20-1, the J gene TRBJ2-3; D remains unclear. Trimming stripped 3 bases from V and 4 bases from J, with 8 bases between. Looked up from germline, CDR1 is DFQATT and CDR2 is SNEGSKA (reference sequence). The CDR3 is 12 amino acids.

The rearrangement links TRBV11-2 to TRBJ2-7; perhaps TRBD1 as D (6 bases). Trimming shortened V by 5 bases and J by 4 bases, and 18 bases separated the two germline ends. Per germline, CDR1 SGHAT and CDR2 FQNNGV. This CDR3 has 15 amino acids. CDR3 loop: CASSPRTDLIYEQYF. The DNA for the CDR3 is TGTGCCAGCAGCCCACGGACAGACCTGATATACGAGCAGTACTTC.

The chain recombines TRBV28 with TRBJ2-1; TRBD2 might be the D (6 bases). Trimming shortened V by 2 bases and J by 6 bases, and 14 bases separated the two germline ends. The CDR3 is made up of 15 amino acids. Germline V lookup: CDR1 MDHEN, CDR2 SYDVKM. The CDR3 reads CASSLRRGYGNEQFF. The CDR3 DNA sequence: TGTGCCAGCAGTTTAAGGAGGGGCTATGGCAATGAGCAGTTCTTC.

The V call is TRBV25-1, the J call TRBJ2-1; D is unclear. This CDR3 is 18 amino acids long. V was pared by 3 bases and J by 4 bases, with 22 bases between. The germline V gene has CDR1 MGHDK and CDR2 SYGVNS. The CDR3: CASSDTGRGPETYNEQFF. In DNA, the CDR3 is TGTGCCAGCAGTGATACCGGTCGAGGCCCCGAAACTTACAATGAGCAGTTCTTC.

V usage is TRBV5-1 and J usage is TRBJ2-5; 8 bases map to TRBD2. Germline assignment: CDR1 SGHRS and CDR2 YFSETQ. This CDR3 has 16 amino acids. V gave up 2 bases and J gave up 5 bases; unmatched junction bases: 11. CDR3 amino acids: CASSFPGLVFGETQYF. The CDR3 DNA reads as TGCGCCAGCAGCTTTCCGGGACTAGTATTCGGGGAGACCCAGTACTTC.

V usage is TRBV7-1 and J usage is TRBJ2-1, with D possibly being TRBD2 (5 bases). TRBV7-1 is designated an ORF whose function remains uncertain. This CDR3 has 16 residues. Trimming stripped 5 bases from V and 0 bases from J, with 14 bases between. The CDR3 sequence is CASSAGVLNSYNEQFF. The CDR3 DNA is TGTGCCAGCAGCGCGGGCGTTCTAAACTCCTACAATGAGCAGTTCTTC.

The V call is TRBV10-3, the J call TRBJ1-1; 7 nucleotides align to TRBD1. The CDR3 is made up of 15 amino acids. V lost 0 bases, J lost 2 bases, and 3 bases stayed unmatched. Germline CDR1 and CDR2: ENHRY and SYGVKD. Here the CDR3 DNA reads TGTGCCATCAGTGAGTCGAGGGACAGAAACACTGAAGCTTTCTTT. Its translation: CAISESRDRNTEAFF.